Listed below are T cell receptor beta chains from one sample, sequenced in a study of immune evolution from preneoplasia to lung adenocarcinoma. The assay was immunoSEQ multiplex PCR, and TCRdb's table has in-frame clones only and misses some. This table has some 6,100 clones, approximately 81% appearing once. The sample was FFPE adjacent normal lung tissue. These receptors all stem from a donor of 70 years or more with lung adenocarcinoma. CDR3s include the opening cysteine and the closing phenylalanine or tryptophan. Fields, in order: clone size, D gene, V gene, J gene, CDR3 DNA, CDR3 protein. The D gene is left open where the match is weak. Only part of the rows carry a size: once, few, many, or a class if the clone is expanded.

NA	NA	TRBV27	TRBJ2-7	TGTGCCAGCAGTCCGGACCTCTACGAGCAGTACTTC	CASSPDLYEQYF
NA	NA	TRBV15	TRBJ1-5	TGTGCCACCAGCAGAGAGGATAATCAGCCCCAGCATTTT	CATSREDNQPQHF
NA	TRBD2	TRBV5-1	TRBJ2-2	TGCGCCAGCAGCTTGGAAGCGGGAGTGGCGTTCGGGGAGCTGTTTTTT	CASSLEAGVAFGELFF
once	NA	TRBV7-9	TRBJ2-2	TGTGCCAGCAGCTTAGCGTTCGGCCCCACCGGGGAGCTGTTTTTT	CASSLAFGPTGELFF
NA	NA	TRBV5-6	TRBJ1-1	TGTGCCAGCAGCATCGGGACGGCCACTGAAGCTTTCTTT	CASSIGTATEAFF
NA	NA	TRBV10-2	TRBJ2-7	TGCGCCAGCAAGACACAGAACGACGAGCAGTACTTC	CASKTQNDEQYF
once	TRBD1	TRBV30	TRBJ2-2	TGTGCCTGGACGACAGGGGGCGCGGGCGGGGAGCTGTTTTTT	CAWTTGGAGGELFF
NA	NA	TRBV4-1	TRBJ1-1	TGCGCCAGCAGCCAATCACAGACCCTGAGCACTGAAGCTTTCTTT	CASSQSQTLSTEAFF
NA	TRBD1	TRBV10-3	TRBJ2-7	TGTGCCATCAGTACGCCGGGACAGGGTGGAAACGAGCAGTACTTC	CAISTPGQGGNEQYF
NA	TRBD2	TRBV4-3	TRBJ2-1	TGCGCCAGCAGCCAACCCACTAGCGGTAGTAGGGATGAGCAGTTCTTC	CASSQPTSGSRDEQFF
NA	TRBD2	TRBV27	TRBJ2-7	TGTGCCAGCAGTCCCGTCGGACTAGTGTGGGAGCAGTACTTC	CASSPVGLVWEQYF
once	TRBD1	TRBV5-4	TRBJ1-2	TGTGCCAGCAGCAGGACAGGGCTGGAGGGCTACACCTTC	CASSRTGLEGYTF
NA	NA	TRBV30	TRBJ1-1	TGTGCCTGGGACGAGGGGAACACTGAAGCTTTCTTT	CAWDEGNTEAFF
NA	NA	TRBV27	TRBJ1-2	TGTGCCAGCAGTGGGAGGGGGAGGTATGGCTACACCTTC	CASSGRGRYGYTF
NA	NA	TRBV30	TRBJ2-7	TGTGCCTGGAGTGTTCGGACCACAGGTCTCCCCTATTACGAGCAGTACTTC	CAWSVRTTGLPYYEQYF
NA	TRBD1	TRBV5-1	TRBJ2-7	TGCGCCAGCAGACCCTCCACAGGGGGAGGCTACGAGCAGTACTTC	CASRPSTGGGYEQYF
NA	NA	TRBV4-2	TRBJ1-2	TGTGCCAGCAGCCAAGTATCGGGCGGCGGCTATGGCTACACCTTC	CASSQVSGGGYGYTF
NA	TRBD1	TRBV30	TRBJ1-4	TGTGCCTGGAGTTGGGCAGGGGGTGAAAAACTGTTTTTT	CAWSWAGGEKLFF
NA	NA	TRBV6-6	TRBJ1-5	TGTGCCAGCAGTCTACCCCGGGACCATAATCATCCGCCCCAGCATTTT	CASSLPRDHNHPPQHF
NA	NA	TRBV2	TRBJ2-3	TGTGCCAGCAGTGGAAACACAGATACGCAGTATTTT	CASSGNTDTQYF
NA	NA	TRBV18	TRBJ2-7	TGTGCCAGCTCACCACCCGGGAGTCCCTACGAGCAGTACTTC	CASSPPGSPYEQYF
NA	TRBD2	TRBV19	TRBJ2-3	TGTGCCAGTCGACTAGCGGGGGATTCCTCTACGCAGTATTTT	CASRLAGDSSTQYF
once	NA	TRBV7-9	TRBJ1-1	TGTGCCAGCAGCTTAATGGGGCAGGGATCCACTGAAGCTTTCTTT	CASSLMGQGSTEAFF
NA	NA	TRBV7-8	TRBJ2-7	TGTGCCAGCAGCTTAGCCAGCCTTTACGAGCAGTACTTC	CASSLASLYEQYF
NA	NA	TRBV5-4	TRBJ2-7	TGTGCCAGCAGCTTGATGGGAGGCGGCGAGCAGTACTTC	CASSLMGGGEQYF
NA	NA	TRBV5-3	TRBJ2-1	TGTGCCAGAAGCACCGGGGCGGGTAGCTCCTACAATGAGCAGTTCTTC	CARSTGAGSSYNEQFF
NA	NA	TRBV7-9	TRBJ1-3	TGTGCCAGCAGCTTAGCGGAAGGGTACTCTGGAAACACCATATATTTT	CASSLAEGYSGNTIYF
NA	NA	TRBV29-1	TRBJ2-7	TGCAGCGCCCGGGACTTCTCCTACGAGCAGTACTTC	CSARDFSYEQYF
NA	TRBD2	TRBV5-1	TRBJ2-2	TGCGCCAGCCACTTCGGGACTAGCGGTCTGAACACCGGGGAGCTGTTTTTT	CASHFGTSGLNTGELFF
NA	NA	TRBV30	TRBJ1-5	TGTGCCACAGACAGCAATCAGCCCCAGCATTTT	CATDSNQPQHF
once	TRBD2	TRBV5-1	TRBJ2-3	TGCGCCAGCAGCTTGGCCAAGCGGGAGGGCGTAACAGATACGCAGTATTTT	CASSLAKREGVTDTQYF
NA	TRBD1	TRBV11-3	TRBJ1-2	TGTGCCAGCAGCTCGAACAGGGGGCTTTCCTATGGCTACACCTTC	CASSSNRGLSYGYTF
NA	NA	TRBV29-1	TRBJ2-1	TGCAGCATTGACAGAACCTACAATGAGCAGTTCTTC	CSIDRTYNEQFF
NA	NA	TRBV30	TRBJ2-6	TGTGCCTGGAGTGAGGCAGCTGGGGCCAACGTCCTGACTTTC	CAWSEAAGANVLTF
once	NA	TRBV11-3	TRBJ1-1	TGTGCCAGCAGCCTCGGCTCTCGGGCTGAAGCTTTCTTT	CASSLGSRAEAFF
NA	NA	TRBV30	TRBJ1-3	TGTGCCTGGAGTGTCGGTGGGGAGAACATATATTTT	CAWSVGGENIYF
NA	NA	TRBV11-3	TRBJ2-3	TGTGCCAGCAGCCCTTTTCGCGGGGATACGCAGTATTTT	CASSPFRGDTQYF
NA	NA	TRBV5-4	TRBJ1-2	TGTGCCAGCAGGGTGGGAGGGCATGGCTACACCTTC	CASRVGGHGYTF
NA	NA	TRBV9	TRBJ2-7	TGTGCCAGCAGCGTAGCGGACGGCGGCCCCTACGAGCAGTACTTC	CASSVADGGPYEQYF
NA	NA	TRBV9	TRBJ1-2	TGTGCCAGCAGCAAGGACTATGGCTACACCTTC	CASSKDYGYTF
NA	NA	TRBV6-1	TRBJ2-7	TGTGCCAGCAGGGACCCCCTATACGAGCAGTACTTC	CASRDPLYEQYF
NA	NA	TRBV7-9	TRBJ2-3	TGTGCCAGCAGCTTAGCGTCGGGGGCTGGATCAGATACGCAGTATTTT	CASSLASGAGSDTQYF
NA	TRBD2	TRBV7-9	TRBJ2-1	TGTGCCAGCAGCTTCGGCGGGAGGATGGGCTCCTACAATGAGCAGTTCTTC	CASSFGGRMGSYNEQFF
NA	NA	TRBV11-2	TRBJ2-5	TGTGCCAGCAGCTTAGGGGTAGCCCAAGAGACCCAGTACTTC	CASSLGVAQETQYF
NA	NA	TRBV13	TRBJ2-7	TGTGCCAGCAGCTTACTCCTGACATCCTACGAGCAGTACTTC	CASSLLLTSYEQYF
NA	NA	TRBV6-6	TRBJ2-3	TGTGCCAGCAGTTACTCGCCGGAGGGGACAGATACGCAGTATTTT	CASSYSPEGTDTQYF
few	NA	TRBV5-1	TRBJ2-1	TGCGCCAGCAGCTTGGTAGGAGACAGGGAGCAGTTCTTC	CASSLVGDREQFF
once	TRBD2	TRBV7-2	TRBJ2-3	TGTGCCAGCAGCTTACTTACGGGGAGGGACACAGATACGCAGTATTTT	CASSLLTGRDTDTQYF
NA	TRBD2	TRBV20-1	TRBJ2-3	TGCAGTGCCACTAGCGCAGATACGCAGTATTTT	CSATSADTQYF